Presented here are 10 T cell receptor beta chains from one specimen sequenced in a study of vaccination effects on CD4 cells after COVID-19 (dated by TCRdb to between 2021 and 2024). Antigen specificity for these receptors is unknown. The ViraFEST assay stimulated PBMC with viral peptide pools and then used TCR sequencing to identify antigen-specific CD4+ T cell clonotypes by expansion. After less than eleven days of culture, CD4+ T cells were isolated with the EasySep CD4+ T cell isolation kit. PCR-confirmed SARS-CoV-2 infection had occurred in convalescent patients between March and December 2020, before the Alpha, Beta and Delta variants emerged in the United States. Receptor libraries were prepared by the immunoSEQ multiplex PCR assay. TCRdb retrieved this table from immuneACCESS and kept in-frame rearrangements only. Not all clones are present; in checked studies, unresolved V genes account for under half, and no reason is known for the remainder. In all, the sample holds about 45,000 clones, and around 72% of those were seen once. Roughly 27% of the sample rests with the top ten.

The specimen comprised CD4+ T cells from PBMCs cultured with a peptide pool, sampled before COVID-19 vaccination. The receptors were sampled from a human donor who had a prior SARS-CoV-2 infection.

The gene calls are TRBV6-5 and TRBJ1-2, with D maybe TRBD1 (6 bases). The CDR3 has 13 residues. V was cut by 6 bases and J by 7 bases, with 15 bases left in between. Germline CDR1 MNHEY, CDR2 SVGAGI. CDR3 sequence reads: CASRDTGIGGYTF. The CDR3 region has the DNA TGTGCCAGCAGGGATACAGGGATAGGTGGCTACACCTTC.

The chain is built from TRBV30 and TRBJ1-2; unclear D gene. Trimming took off 2 bases at V and 4 bases at J, with 14 bases between the two ends. Germline V gives CDR1 GTSNPN, CDR2 SVGIG (reference sequence). This CDR3 contains 14 residues. DNA of the CDR3: TGTGCCTGGAGTATATCCCCGATTTTCTATGGCTACACCTTC. Residues: CAWSISPIFYGYTF.

The V and J genes are TRBV25-1 and TRBJ1-1; D uncertain. The CDR3 has 15 amino acids. CDR1 is MGHDK, CDR2 SYGVNS, per germline. V was shortened by 3 bases and J by 4 bases, with 15 bases between the two germline ends. CDR3 nucleotides: TGTGCCAGCAGTGATTTCGGAGGGCGGGGCACTGAAGCTTTCTTT. Residues: CASSDFGGRGTEAFF.

The chain is built from TRBV18 and TRBJ2-5, with a possible D match to TRBD2 (5 bases). This CDR3 has 14 residues. Between the trimmed V and J ends, which lost 8 bases and 4 bases, there was a span of 17 bases. CDR1 and CDR2 (germline): KGHSH, LQKENI. CDR3: CASGEGHGGETQYF. For the CDR3, the DNA is TGTGCCAGCGGCGAGGGCCATGGAGGAGAGACCCAGTACTTC.

The gene calls are TRBV5-4 and TRBJ1-1; no clear D gene. V lost 0 bases to trimming and J lost 1 base, with 10 bases between them. The CDR3 sequence is 15 residues long. CDR1 SGHNT and CDR2 YYREEE come from the germline V gene (reference sequence). CDR3 loop: CASSLVSTENTEAFF. As DNA, the CDR3 is TGTGCCAGCAGCTTGGTATCGACGGAGAACACTGAAGCTTTCTTT.

The V gene is TRBV20-1, the J gene TRBJ2-2; D is unclear. With 3 bases removed from V and 6 bases from J, the gap between germline ends came to 11 bases. This CDR3 has 13 residues. Germline CDR1 DFQATT, CDR2 SNEGSKA (reference sequence). The CDR3 DNA is TGCAGTGCTAGTCGTAGTCGGTCCGGGGAGCTGTTTTTT. This translates into CSASRSRSGELFF.

J is TRBJ1-1 and V is TRBV3-1 (or the pseudogene TRBV3-2); 8 positions agree with TRBD1. The V gene's germline CDR1 is LGHDT and CDR2 YNNKEL (reference sequence). The length of the CDR3 is 13 residues. V dropped 4 bases and J dropped 6; count of bases not matched to a gene: 4. The CDR3 coding sequence is TGTGCCAGCAGCCTTATGGACAGGGCTGAAGCTTTCTTT. It yields the protein CASSLMDRAEAFF.

This clone is a singleton in its sample. This chain connects TRBV5-1 to TRBJ2-7; D unclear. CDR1 and CDR2 from the germline V gene are SGHRS and YFSETQ. The CDR3 has 10 residues. The CDR3 bases are TGCGCTGGGTATTGGGACGAGCAGTACTTC. This translates into CAGYWDEQYF.

The J gene is TRBJ2-3, the V gene TRBV6-1; no definite D call. Between the trimmed V and J ends, which lost 3 bases and 2 bases, there was a span of 9 bases. The CDR3 spans 14 residues. Germline assignment: CDR1 MNHNS and CDR2 SASEGT. The CDR3 sequence: CASSESTLTDTQYF. In nucleotides, the CDR3 is TGTGCCAGCAGTGAGTCGACCCTCACAGATACGCAGTATTTT.

In its sample, this clone was seen a few times. The chain couples TRBV10-3 to TRBJ2-2; D is unclear. Germline V lookup: CDR1 ENHRY, CDR2 SYGVKD. The CDR3 has 15 amino acids. V dropped 5 bases and J dropped 7 bases, with 17 bases sitting between them. The CDR3, as DNA: TGTGCCATCAGTTCCCCGTGGCCCCGCGGCGGGGAGCTGTTTTTT. Its protein product is CAISSPWPRGGELFF.